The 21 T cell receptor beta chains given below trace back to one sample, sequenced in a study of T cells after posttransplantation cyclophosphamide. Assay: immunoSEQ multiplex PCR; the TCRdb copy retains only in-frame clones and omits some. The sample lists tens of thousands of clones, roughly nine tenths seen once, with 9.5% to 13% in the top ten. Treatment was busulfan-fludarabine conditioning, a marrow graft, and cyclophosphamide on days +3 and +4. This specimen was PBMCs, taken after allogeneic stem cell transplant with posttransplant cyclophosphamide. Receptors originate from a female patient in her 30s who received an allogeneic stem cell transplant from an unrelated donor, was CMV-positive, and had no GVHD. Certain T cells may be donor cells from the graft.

The CDR3 DNA reads TGTGCCAGCAGCCAGAGGGTCCGACTGGGGTACAATGAGCAGTTCTTC. Amino acids: CASSQRVRLGYNEQFF. The chain couples TRBV9 to TRBJ2-1; tentative D call: TRBD2 (5 bases). The CDR3 contains 16 residues. Per the germline V gene, CDR1 is SGDLS and CDR2 is YYNGEE. The germline V and J ends were trimmed by 4 bases and 4 bases, with 18 bases remaining between them.

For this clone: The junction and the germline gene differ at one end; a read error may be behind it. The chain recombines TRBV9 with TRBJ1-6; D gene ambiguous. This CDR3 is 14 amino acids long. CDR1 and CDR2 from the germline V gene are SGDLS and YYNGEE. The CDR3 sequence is CASSSGNHNSPLHF. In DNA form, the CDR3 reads TGTGCCAGCAGCTCAGGCAATCATAACTCACCCCTCCACTTT.

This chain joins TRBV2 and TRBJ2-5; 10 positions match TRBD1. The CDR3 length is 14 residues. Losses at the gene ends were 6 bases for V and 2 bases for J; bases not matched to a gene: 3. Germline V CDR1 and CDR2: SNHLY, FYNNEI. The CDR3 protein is CASSRQGAQETQYF. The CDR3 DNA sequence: TGTGCCAGCAGCCGACAGGGGGCACAAGAGACCCAGTACTTC.

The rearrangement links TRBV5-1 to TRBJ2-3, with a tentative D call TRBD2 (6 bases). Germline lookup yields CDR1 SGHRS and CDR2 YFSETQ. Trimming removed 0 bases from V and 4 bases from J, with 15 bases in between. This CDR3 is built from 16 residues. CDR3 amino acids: CASSLGLASTPDTQYF. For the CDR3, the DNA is TGCGCCAGCAGCTTGGGCCTAGCGAGCACCCCAGATACGCAGTATTTT.

The CDR3 DNA reads TGTGCCAGCAGTTACGCCGGGCAGCCCCAGCATTTT. Translated: CASSYAGQPQHF. The V and J genes are TRBV6-5 and TRBJ1-5; D unresolved. V was trimmed by 2 bases and J by 7 bases, leaving 6 bases between them. Germline CDR1 reads MNHEY; CDR2 reads SVGAGI. The CDR3 loop spans 12 amino acids.

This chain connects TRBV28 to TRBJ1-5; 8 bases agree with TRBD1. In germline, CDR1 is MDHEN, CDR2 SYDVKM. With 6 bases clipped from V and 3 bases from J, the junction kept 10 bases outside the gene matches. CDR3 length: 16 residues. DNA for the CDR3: TGTGCCAGCAGCCCTAGGTTGGACAGGGCCAATCAGCCCCAGCATTTT. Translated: CASSPRLDRANQPQHF.

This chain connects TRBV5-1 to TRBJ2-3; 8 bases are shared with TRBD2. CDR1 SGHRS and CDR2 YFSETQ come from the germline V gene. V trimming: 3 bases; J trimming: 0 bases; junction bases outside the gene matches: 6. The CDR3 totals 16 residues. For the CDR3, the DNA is TGCGCCAGCAGCTCCATAGCGGGGCTAAGCACAGATACGCAGTATTTT. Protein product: CASSSIAGLSTDTQYF.

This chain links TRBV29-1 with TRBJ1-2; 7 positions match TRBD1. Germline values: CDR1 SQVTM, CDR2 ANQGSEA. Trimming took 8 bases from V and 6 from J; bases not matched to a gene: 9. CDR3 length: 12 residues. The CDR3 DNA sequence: TGCAGCTCTGGACAGGATTTAGATGGCTACACCTTC. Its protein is CSSGQDLDGYTF.

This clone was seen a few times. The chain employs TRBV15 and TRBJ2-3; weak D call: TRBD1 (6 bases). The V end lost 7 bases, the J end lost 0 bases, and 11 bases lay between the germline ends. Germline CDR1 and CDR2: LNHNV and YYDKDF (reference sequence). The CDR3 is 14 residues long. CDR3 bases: TGTGCCACCAAAGGGGGATTGAGCACAGATACGCAGTATTTT. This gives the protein CATKGGLSTDTQYF.

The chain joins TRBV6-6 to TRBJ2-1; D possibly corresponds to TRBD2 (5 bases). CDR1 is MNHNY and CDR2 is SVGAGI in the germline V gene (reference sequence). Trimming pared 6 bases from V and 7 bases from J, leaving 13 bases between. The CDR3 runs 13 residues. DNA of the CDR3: TGTGCCAGCAGAACGACGGGGTTAAATGAGCAGTTCTTC. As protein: CASRTTGLNEQFF.

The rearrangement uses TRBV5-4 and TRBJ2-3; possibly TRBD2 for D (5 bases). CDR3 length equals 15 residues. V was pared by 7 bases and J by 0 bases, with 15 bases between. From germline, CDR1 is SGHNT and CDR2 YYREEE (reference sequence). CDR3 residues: CASRRGGSSTDTQYF. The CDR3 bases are TGTGCCAGCCGTCGCGGAGGATCTAGCACAGATACGCAGTATTTT.

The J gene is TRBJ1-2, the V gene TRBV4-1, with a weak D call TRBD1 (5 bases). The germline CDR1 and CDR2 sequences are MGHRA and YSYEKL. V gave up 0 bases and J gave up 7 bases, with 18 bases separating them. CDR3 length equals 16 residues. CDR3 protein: CASSQERGLGRAGYTF. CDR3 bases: TGCGCCAGCAGCCAAGAACGGGGGTTGGGGCGGGCTGGCTACACCTTC.

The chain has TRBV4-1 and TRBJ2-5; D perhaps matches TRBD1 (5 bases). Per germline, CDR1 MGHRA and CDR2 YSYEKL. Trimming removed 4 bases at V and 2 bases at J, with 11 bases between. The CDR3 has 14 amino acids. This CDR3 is CASSLRQLQETQYF. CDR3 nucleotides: TGCGCCAGCAGCCTAAGACAGCTTCAAGAGACCCAGTACTTC.

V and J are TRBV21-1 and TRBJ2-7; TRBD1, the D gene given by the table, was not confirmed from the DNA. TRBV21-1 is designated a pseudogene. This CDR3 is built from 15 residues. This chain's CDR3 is CASSSNSGFSYEQYF. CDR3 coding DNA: TGTGCCAGCAGCAGCAACTCAGGGTTCTCCTACGAGCAGTACTTC.

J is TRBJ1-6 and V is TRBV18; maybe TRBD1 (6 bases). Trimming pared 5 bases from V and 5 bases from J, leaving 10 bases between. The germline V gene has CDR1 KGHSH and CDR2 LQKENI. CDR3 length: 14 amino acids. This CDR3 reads CASSNRVDNSPLHF. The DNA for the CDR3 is TGTGCCAGCTCAAACAGGGTGGATAATTCACCCCTCCACTTT.

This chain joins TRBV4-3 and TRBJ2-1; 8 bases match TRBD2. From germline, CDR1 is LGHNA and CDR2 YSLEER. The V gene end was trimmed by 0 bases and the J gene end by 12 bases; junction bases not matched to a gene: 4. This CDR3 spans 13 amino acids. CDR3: CASSQDHSGAQFF. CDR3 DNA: TGCGCCAGCAGCCAAGATCATAGCGGGGCGCAGTTCTTC.

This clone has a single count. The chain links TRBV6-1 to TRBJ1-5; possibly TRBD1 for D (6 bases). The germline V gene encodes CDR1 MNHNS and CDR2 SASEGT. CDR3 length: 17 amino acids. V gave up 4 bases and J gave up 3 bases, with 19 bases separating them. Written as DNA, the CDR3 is TGTGCCAGCAGTGTTTCTGGACAGCCGCGTCTCAATCAGCCCCAGCATTTT. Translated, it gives CASSVSGQPRLNQPQHF.

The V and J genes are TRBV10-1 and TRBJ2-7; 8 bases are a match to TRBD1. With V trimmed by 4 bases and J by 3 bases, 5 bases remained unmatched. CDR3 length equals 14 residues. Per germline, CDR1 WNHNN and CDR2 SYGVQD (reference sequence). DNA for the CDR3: TGCGCCAGCAGTGTTTCGGACAGGGTCTACGAGCAGTACTTC. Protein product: CASSVSDRVYEQYF.

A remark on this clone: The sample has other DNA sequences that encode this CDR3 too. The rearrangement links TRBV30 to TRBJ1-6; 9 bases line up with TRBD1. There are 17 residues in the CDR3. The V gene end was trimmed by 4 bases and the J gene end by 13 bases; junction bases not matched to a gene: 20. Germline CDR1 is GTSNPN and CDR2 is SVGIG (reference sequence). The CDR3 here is CAWTADRGSFGYSPLHF. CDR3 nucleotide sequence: TGTGCCTGGACCGCGGACAGGGGAAGTTTTGGGTACTCCCCCCTCCACTTT.

Here the CDR3 reads CASSPGQGAYEQYF. CDR3 nucleotide sequence: TGTGCCAGCAGTCCGGGACAGGGGGCCTACGAGCAGTACTTC. The chain is built from TRBV6-5 and TRBJ2-7; 11 bases are shared with TRBD1. CDR3 length: 14 residues. Germline loops: CDR1 MNHEY, CDR2 SVGAGI. Trimming took 5 bases from V and 2 from J; bases not matched to a gene: 2.

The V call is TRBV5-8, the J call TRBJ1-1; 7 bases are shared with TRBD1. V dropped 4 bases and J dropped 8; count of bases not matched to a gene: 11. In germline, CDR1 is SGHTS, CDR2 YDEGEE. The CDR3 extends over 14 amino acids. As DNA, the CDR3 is TGTGCCAGCAGCAAGATTGGACAGGACGCAGAAGCTTTCTTT. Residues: CASSKIGQDAEAFF.